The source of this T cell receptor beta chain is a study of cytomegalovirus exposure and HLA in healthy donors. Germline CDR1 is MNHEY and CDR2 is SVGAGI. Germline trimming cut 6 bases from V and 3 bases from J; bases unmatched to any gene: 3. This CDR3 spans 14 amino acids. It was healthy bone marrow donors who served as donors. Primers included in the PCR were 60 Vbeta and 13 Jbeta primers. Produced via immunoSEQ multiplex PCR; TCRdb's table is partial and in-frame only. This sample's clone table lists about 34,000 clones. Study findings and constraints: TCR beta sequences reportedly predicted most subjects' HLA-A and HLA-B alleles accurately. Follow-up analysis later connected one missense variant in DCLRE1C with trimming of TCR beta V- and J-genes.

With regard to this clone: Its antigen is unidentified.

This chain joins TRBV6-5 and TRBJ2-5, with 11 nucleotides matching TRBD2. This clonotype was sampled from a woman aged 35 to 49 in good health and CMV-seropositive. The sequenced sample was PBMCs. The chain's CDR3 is CASSQTSGEETQYF. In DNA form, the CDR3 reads TGTGCCAGCAGCCAGACTAGCGGGGAAGAGACCCAGTACTTC.